This T cell receptor beta chain is from a study of blood T cell repertoires in COVID-19. The CDR3 is made up of 15 amino acids. Germline CDR1 reads LNHNV; CDR2 reads YYDKDF (reference sequence). Germline trimming cut 2 bases from V and 7 bases from J; bases unmatched to any gene: 6. Assay: immunoSEQ multiplex PCR; the TCRdb copy retains only in-frame clones and omits some. The sample contains about 89,000 clones, 81% of which appear only once. The chain has TRBV15 and TRBJ2-1; 9 nucleotides agree with TRBD2. The sequence derives from an elderly woman with acute or convalescent COVID-19. Sequenced material: peripheral blood. The CDR3 is CATSRRTSVGNEQFF. For the CDR3, the DNA is TGTGCCACCAGCAGAAGGACTAGCGTGGGAAATGAGCAGTTCTTC.